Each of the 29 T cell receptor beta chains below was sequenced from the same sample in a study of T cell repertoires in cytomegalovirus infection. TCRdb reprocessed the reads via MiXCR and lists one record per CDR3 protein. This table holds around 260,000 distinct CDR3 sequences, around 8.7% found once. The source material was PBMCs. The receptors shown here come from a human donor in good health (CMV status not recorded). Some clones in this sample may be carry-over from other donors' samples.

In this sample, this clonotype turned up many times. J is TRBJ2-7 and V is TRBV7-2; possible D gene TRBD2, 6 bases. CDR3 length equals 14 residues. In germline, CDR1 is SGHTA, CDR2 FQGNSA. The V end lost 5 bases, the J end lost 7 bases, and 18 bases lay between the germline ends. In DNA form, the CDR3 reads TGTGCCAGCAGCCCTAGCGTGGATTACGAAGAGCAGTACTTC. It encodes CASSPSVDYEEQYF. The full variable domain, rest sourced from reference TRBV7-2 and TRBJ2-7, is GAGVSQSPSNKVTEKGKDVELRCDPISGHTALYWYRQSLGQGLEFLIYFQGNSAPDKSGLPSDRFSAERTGGSVSTLTIQRTQQEDSAVYLCASSPSVDYEEQYFGPGTRLTVT.

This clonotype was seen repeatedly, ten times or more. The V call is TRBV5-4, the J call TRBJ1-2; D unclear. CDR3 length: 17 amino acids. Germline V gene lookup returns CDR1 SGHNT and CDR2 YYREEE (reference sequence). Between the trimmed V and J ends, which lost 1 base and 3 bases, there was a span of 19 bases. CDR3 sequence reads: CASSLSGRVSLDYGYTF. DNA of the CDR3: TGTGCCAGCAGCTTGTCCGGACGCGTATCCCTAGACTATGGCTACACCTTC.

CDR3 protein: CAIRDVQRGPEAFF. CDR3 in DNA: TGTGCCATCAGGGACGTACAAAGGGGCCCGGAAGCTTTCTTT. The chain is built from TRBV10-3 and TRBJ1-1; TRBD1 is a possible D gene (5 bases). The germline V and J ends were trimmed by 6 bases and 8 bases, with 19 bases remaining between them. The CDR3 contains 14 residues. CDR1 and CDR2 from the germline V gene are ENHRY and SYGVKD.

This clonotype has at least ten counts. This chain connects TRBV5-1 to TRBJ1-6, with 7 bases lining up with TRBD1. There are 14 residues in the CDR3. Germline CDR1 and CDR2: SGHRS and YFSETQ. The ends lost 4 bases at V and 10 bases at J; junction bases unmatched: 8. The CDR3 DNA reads TGCGCCAGCAGCGCGGGACAGCCCAAATCACCCCTCCACTTT. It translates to CASSAGQPKSPLHF.

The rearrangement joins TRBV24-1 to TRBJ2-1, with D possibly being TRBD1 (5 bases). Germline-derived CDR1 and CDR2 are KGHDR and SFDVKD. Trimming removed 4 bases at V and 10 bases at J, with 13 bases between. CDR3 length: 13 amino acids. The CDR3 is CATSDTDRFEQFF. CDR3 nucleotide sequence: TGTGCCACCAGTGACACAGACAGATTCGAGCAGTTCTTC.

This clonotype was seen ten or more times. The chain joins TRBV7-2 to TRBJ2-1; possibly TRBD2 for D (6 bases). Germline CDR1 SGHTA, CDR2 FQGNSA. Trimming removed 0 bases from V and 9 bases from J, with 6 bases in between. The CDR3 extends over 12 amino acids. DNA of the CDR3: TGTGCCAGCAGCTTAGCGGGAGGTGAGCAGTTCTTC. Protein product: CASSLAGGEQFF.

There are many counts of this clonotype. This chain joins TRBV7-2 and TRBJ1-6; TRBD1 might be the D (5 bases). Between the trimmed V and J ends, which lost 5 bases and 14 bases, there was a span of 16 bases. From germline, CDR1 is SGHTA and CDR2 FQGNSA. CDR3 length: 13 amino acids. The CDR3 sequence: CASSAGTGRALHF. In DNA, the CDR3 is TGTGCCAGCAGCGCCGGGACGGGAAGGGCCCTCCACTTT. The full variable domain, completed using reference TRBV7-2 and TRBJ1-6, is GAGVSQSPSNKVTEKGKDVELRCDPISGHTALYWYRQSLGQGLEFLIYFQGNSAPDKSGLPSDRFSAERTGGSVSTLTIQRTQQEDSAVYLCASSAGTGRALHFGNGTRLTVT.

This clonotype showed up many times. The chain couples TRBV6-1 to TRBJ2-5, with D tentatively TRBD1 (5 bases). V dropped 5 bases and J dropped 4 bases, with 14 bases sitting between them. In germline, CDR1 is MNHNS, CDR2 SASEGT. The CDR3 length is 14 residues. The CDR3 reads CASSSSRVGETQYF. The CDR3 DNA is TGTGCCAGCAGTTCATCCAGGGTGGGAGAGACCCAGTACTTC.

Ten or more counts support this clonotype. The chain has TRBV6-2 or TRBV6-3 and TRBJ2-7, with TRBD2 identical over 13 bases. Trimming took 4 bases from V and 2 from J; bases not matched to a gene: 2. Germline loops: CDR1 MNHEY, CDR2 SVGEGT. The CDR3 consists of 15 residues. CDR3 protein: CASSSGTSGTYEQYF. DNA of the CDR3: TGTGCCAGCAGTTCGGGGACTAGCGGGACCTACGAGCAGTACTTC.

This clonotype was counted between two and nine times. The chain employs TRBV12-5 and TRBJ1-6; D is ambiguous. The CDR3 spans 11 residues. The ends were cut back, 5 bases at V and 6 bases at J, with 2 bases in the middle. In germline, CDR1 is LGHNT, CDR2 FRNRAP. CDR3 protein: CASGPNSPLHF. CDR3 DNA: TGTGCTAGTGGTCCTAATTCACCCCTCCACTTT.

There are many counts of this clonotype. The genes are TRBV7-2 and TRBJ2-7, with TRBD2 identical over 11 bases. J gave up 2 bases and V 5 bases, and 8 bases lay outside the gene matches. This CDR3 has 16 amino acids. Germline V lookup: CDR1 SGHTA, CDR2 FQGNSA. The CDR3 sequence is CASSQGLAEAAYEQYF. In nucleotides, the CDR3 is TGTGCCAGCAGCCAGGGACTAGCGGAGGCCGCCTACGAGCAGTACTTC.

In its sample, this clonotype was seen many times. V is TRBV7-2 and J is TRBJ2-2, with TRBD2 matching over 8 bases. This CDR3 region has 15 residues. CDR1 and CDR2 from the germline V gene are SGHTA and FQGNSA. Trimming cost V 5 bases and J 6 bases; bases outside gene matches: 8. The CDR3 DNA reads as TGTGCCAGCAGCCGACTAGCGTCCTTAGCCGGGGAGCTGTTTTTT. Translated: CASSRLASLAGELFF.

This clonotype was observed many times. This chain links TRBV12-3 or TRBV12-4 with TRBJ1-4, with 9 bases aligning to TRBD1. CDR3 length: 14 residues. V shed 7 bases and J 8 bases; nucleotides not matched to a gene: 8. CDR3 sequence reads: CASKTGTGSEKLFF. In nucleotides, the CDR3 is TGTGCCAGCAAAACCGGGACAGGGTCCGAAAAACTGTTTTTT.

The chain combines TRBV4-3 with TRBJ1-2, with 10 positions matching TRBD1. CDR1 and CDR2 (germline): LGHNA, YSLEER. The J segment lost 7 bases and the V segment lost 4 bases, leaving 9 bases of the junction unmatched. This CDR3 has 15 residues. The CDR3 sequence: CASSRRGQGFIGYTF. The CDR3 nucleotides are TGCGCCAGCAGCCGTAGGGGACAGGGGTTCATTGGCTACACCTTC.

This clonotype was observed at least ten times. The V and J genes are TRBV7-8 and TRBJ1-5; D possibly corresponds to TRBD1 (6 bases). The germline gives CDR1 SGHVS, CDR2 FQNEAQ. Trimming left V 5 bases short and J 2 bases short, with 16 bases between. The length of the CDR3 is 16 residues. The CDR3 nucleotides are TGTGCCAGCAGCCCAAGGACAGTACAGGGCAATCAGCCCCAGCATTTT. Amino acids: CASSPRTVQGNQPQHF.

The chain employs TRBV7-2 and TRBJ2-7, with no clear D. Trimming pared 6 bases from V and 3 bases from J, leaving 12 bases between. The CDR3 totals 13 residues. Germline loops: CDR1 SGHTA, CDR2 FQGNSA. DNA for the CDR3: TGTGCCAGCAGAAAAGGCAGTCTCTACGAGCAGTACTTC. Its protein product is CASRKGSLYEQYF.

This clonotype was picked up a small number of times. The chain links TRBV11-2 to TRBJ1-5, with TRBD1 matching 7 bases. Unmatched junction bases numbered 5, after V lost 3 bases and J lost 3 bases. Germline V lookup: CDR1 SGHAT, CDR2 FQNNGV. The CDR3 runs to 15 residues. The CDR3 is CASSLTGINNQPQHF. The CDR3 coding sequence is TGTGCCAGCAGCTTGACAGGGATTAACAATCAGCCCCAGCATTTT.

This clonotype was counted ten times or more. The DNA of the CDR3 is TGCGCCAGCAGCTTGGGGGGACAGGGGATCCACGAGCAGTACTTC. It is translated as CASSLGGQGIHEQYF. The chain recombines TRBV5-1 with TRBJ2-7, with 10 bases fitting TRBD1. V dropped 0 bases and J dropped 5; count of bases not matched to a gene: 5. The CDR3 is made up of 15 amino acids. Germline CDR1 reads SGHRS; CDR2 reads YFSETQ.

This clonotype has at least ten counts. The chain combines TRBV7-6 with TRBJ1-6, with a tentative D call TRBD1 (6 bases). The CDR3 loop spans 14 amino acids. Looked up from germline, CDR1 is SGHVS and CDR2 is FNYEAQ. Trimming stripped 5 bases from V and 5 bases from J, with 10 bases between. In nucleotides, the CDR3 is TGTGCCAGCAGCAACGGACAGAATAATTCACCCCTCCACTTT. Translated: CASSNGQNNSPLHF.

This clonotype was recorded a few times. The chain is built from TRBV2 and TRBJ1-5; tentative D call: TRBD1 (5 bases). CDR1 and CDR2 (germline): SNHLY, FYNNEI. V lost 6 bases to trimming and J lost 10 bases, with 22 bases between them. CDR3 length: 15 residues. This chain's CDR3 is CASSPRAPGWRPQHF. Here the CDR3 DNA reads TGTGCCAGCAGCCCCAGGGCCCCTGGGTGGAGACCCCAGCATTTT.

The CDR3 DNA reads as TGTGCCTGGACTCTGGACCTTAATTCACCCCTCCACTTT. It translates to CAWTLDLNSPLHF. The rearrangement uses TRBV30 and TRBJ1-6; no clear D gene. Germline CDR1 GTSNPN, CDR2 SVGIG (reference sequence). The CDR3 sequence is 13 residues long. V gave up 4 bases and J gave up 6 bases, with 10 bases separating them.

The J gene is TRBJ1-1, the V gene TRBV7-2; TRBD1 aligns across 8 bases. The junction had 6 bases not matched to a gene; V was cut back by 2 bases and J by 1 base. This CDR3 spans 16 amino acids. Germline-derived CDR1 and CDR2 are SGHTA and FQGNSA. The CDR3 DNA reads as TGTGCCAGCAGCTTAAAGGGTACAGGGGGGAACACTGAAGCTTTCTTT. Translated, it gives CASSLKGTGGNTEAFF.

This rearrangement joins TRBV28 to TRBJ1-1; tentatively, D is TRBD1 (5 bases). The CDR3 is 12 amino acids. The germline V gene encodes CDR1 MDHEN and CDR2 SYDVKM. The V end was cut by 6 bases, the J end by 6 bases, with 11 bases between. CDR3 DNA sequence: TGTGCCAGCAGCCGCGGGACTTCTGAAGCTTTCTTT. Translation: CASSRGTSEAFF. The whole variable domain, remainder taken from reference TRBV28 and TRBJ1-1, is DVKVTQSSRYLVKRTGEKVFLECVQDMDHENMFWYRQDPGLGLRLIYFSYDVKMKEKGDIPEGYSVSREKKERFSLILESASTNQTSMYLCASSRGTSEAFFGQGTRLTVV.

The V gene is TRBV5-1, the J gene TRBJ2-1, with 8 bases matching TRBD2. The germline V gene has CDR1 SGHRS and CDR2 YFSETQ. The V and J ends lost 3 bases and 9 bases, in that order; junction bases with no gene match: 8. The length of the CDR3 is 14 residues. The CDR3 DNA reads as TGCGCCAGCAGCTCGGGACTAGGAGGTAGTGAGCAGTTCTTC. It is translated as CASSSGLGGSEQFF. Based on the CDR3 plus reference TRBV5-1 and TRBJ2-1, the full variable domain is KAGVTQTPRYLIKTRGQQVTLSCSPISGHRSVSWYQQTPGQGLQFLFEYFSETQRNKGNFPGRFSGRQFSNSRSEMNVSTLELGDSALYLCASSSGLGGSEQFFGPGTRLTVL.

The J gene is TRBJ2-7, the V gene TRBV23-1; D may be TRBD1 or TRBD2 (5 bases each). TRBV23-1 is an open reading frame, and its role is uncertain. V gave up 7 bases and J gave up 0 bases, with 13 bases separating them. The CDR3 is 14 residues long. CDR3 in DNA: TGCGCCAGCATTCCGGGACGGAACTCCTACGAGCAGTACTTC. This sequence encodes CASIPGRNSYEQYF.

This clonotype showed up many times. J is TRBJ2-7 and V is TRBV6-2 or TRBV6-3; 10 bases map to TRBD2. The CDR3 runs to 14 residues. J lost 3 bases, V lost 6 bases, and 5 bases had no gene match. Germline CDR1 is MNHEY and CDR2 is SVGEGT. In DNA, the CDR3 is TGTGCCAGCAGCTCTAGCGGGAGAGGCTACGAGCAGTACTTC. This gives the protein CASSSSGRGYEQYF.

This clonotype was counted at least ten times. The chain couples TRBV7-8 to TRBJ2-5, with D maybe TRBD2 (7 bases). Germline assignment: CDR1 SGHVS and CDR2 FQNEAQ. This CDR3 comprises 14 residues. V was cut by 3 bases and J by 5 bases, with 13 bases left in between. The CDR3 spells CASSFGGRLETQYF. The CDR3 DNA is TGTGCCAGCAGCTTCGGGGGGCGCCTTGAGACCCAGTACTTC. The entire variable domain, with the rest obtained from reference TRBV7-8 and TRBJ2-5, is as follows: GAGVSQSPRYKVAKRGQDVALRCDPISGHVSLFWYQQALGQGPEFLTYFQNEAQLDKSGLPSDRFFAERPEGSVSTLKIQRTQQEDSAVYLCASSFGGRLETQYFGPGTRLLVL.

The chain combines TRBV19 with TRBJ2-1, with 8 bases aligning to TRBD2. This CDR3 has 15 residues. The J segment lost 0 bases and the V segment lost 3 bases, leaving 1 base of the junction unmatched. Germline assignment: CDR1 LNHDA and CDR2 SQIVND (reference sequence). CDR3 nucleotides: TGTGCCAGTAGTATCGGGACTAGCTCCTACAATGAGCAGTTCTTC. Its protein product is CASSIGTSSYNEQFF.

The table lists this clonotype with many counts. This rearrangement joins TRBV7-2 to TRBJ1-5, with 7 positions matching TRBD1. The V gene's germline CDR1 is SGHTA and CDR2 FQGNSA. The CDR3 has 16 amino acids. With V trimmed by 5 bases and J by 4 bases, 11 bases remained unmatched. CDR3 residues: CASSHTGVVRNQPQHF. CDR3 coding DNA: TGTGCCAGCAGCCACACAGGGGTCGTTCGGAATCAGCCCCAGCATTTT. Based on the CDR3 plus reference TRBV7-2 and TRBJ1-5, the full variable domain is GAGVSQSPSNKVTEKGKDVELRCDPISGHTALYWYRQSLGQGLEFLIYFQGNSAPDKSGLPSDRFSAERTGGSVSTLTIQRTQQEDSAVYLCASSHTGVVRNQPQHFGDGTRLSIL.